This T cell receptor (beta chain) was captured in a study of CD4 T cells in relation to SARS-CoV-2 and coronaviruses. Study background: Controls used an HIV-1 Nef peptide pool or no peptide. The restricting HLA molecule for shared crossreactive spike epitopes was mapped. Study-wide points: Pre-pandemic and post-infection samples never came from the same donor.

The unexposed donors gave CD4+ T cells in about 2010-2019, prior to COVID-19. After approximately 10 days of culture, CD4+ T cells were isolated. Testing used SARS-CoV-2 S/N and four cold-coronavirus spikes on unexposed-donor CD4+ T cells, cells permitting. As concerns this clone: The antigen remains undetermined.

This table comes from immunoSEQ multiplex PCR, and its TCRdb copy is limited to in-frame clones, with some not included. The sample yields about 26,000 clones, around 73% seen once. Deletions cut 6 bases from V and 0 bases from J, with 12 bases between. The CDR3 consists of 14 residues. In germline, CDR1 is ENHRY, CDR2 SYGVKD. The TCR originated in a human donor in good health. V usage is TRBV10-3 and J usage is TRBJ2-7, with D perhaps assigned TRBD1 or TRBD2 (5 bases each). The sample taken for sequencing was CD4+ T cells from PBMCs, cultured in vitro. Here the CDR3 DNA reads TGTGCCATCAGGGCCCACGGGGCCTCCTACGAGCAGTACTTC. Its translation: CAIRAHGASYEQYF.